Below are 11 T cell receptor beta chains sequenced from a single sample in a study of regulatory T cells in long-lasting Graves disease. The time point here: persistent/refractory GD, antithyroid drugs over 5 years with positive TRAb. From RNA extracted from PBMCs, the TCR library was made. Libraries of TCR beta came from iRepertoire HTBI primers plus Arm-PCR of CDR3 regions. TCRdb ran MiXCR on the multiplex PCR reads and lists one entry per CDR3 protein. The top ten clones hold 7.8% of a sample with approximately 470,000 distinct CDR3 sequences, roughly 20% of them seen once. Sequenced here: peripheral blood mononuclear cells (PBMCs), sampled when the disease was refractory, from a patient treated with antithyroid drugs. These receptors all come from a female donor with Graves disease.

As concerns this clonotype: The junction departs from germline at one end; a sequencing error may be responsible. CDR3 sequence (DNA): TGTGTCAGCAGCCTGGCCGGGAACTCCGAGCAGTACTTC. Protein: CVSSLAGNSEQYF. The chain couples TRBV7-6 to TRBJ2-7; D may be TRBD2 (5 bases). Germline V CDR1 and CDR2: SGHVS, FNYEAQ. The CDR3 loop spans 13 amino acids.

This chain uses TRBV6-1 with TRBJ1-1; TRBD1 might be the D (5 bases). Per the germline V gene, CDR1 is MNHNS and CDR2 is SASEGT. CDR3 size: 14 residues. Trimming removed 6 bases at V and 3 bases at J, with 14 bases between. The CDR3: CASSQGYWDTEAFF. CDR3 in DNA: TGTGCCAGCAGCCAGGGATATTGGGACACTGAAGCTTTCTTT.

As for this clonotype: A much larger clone is a single base away; this may be a read error. The chain links TRBV6-1 to TRBJ2-7; D might be TRBD1 (6 bases). Germline-derived CDR1 and CDR2 are MNHNS and SASEGT. The CDR3 consists of 14 residues. The CDR3 DNA reads TGTGTCAGCATGGGGACACCGAGCTCCTACGAGCAGTACTTC. Translation gives CVSMGTPSSYEQYF.

The chain recombines TRBV7-9 with TRBJ2-1; tentatively, D is TRBD1 (7 bases). CDR3 size: 18 residues. Trimming removed 0 bases from V and 2 bases from J, with 17 bases in between. CDR1 and CDR2 from the germline V gene are SEHNR and FQNEAQ (reference sequence). CDR3 sequence: CASSLAGRGGLTYNEQFF. CDR3 sequence (DNA): TGTGCCAGCAGCTTAGCCGGGAGAGGGGGCCTTACCTACAATGAGCAGTTCTTC.

This clonotype has only a few counts. The chain carries TRBV11-2 and TRBJ2-7; TRBD1 matches at 7 bases. With V trimmed by 1 base and J by 2 bases, 8 bases remained unmatched. The CDR3 sequence is 16 residues long. Per germline, CDR1 SGHAT and CDR2 FQNNGV. CDR3 DNA: TGTGCCAGCAGCTTAGGGTGGGGTCAGGGGGCCTACGAGCAGTACTTC. It codes for CASSLGWGQGAYEQYF.

In this sample, this clonotype turned up a few times. The junction departs from germline at one end; a sequencing error may be responsible. The chain combines TRBV28 with TRBJ2-1, with D perhaps assigned TRBD1 or TRBD2 (5 bases each). This CDR3 contains 15 residues. CDR1 is MDHEN and CDR2 is SYDVKM in the germline V gene. CDR3 nucleotide sequence: TGTGTCAGCAGTTCCGGGACCTCCTTCTACAATGAGCAGTTCTTC. This gives the protein CVSSSGTSFYNEQFF.

Concerning this clonotype itself: This sequence may be a read error, since a much larger clone differs from it by one base. The CDR3 region has the DNA TGTGCCAGCAGCCAAAGGACAGGGTCGACCTCTAAAGCTTTCTTT. This gives the protein CASSQRTGSTSKAFF. The rearrangement uses TRBV27 and TRBJ1-1; 8 nucleotides agree with TRBD1. V lost 6 bases and J lost 9; bases outside the gene matches: 15. CDR1 is MNHEY and CDR2 is SMNVEV in the germline V gene (reference sequence). This CDR3 contains 15 residues.

This chain links TRBV29-1 with TRBJ1-2, with no clear D. In germline, CDR1 is SQVTM, CDR2 ANQGSEA. This CDR3 contains 14 residues. The V and J ends lost 0 bases and 7 bases respectively, with 15 bases between them. The CDR3 DNA is TGCAGCGTTGAAGATCAAGGCGTGCGTCCTGGCTACACCTTC. Amino acids: CSVEDQGVRPGYTF. Filled out from reference TRBV29-1 and TRBJ1-2, the complete variable domain reads SAVISQKPSRDICQRGTSLTIQCQVDSQVTMMFWYRQQPGQSLTLIATANQGSEATYESGFVIDKFPISRPNLTFSTLTVSNMSPEDSSIYLCSVEDQGVRPGYTFGSGTRLTVV.

In regard to this clonotype: A much more abundant neighbour one base away suggests this may be a read error. This chain connects TRBV7-9 to TRBJ1-4; weak D call: TRBD1 (5 bases). V was shortened by 5 bases and J by 10 bases, with 14 bases between the two germline ends. This CDR3 comprises 13 residues. Germline V CDR1 and CDR2: SEHNR, FQNEAQ (reference sequence). CDR3 protein: CASSDPGGGKLFF. Here the CDR3 DNA reads TGTGCCAGCAGCGATCCGGGGGGTGGAAAACTGTTTTTT.

This clonotype has ten or more counts. One end of the junction varies from germline; a read error may be responsible. V and J are TRBV5-1 and TRBJ2-7, with 11 bases matching TRBD2. Looked up from germline, CDR1 is SGHRS and CDR2 is YFSETQ. CDR3 length: 14 amino acids. The CDR3 region is CASSPGLADYEQYF. The CDR3 DNA follows: TGTGCCAGCAGCCCGGGACTAGCGGACTACGAGCAGTACTTC.

The chain carries TRBV10-3 and TRBJ2-2; the match to TRBD1 covers 10 bases. V gave up 7 bases and J gave up 3 bases; unmatched junction bases: 14. The germline V gene encodes CDR1 ENHRY and CDR2 SYGVKD. This CDR3 region has 18 residues. CDR3 in DNA: TGTGCCATCACCACCCGGGACAGGGGCCATCTGGACACCGGGGAGCTGTTTTTT. It specifies CAITTRDRGHLDTGELFF.